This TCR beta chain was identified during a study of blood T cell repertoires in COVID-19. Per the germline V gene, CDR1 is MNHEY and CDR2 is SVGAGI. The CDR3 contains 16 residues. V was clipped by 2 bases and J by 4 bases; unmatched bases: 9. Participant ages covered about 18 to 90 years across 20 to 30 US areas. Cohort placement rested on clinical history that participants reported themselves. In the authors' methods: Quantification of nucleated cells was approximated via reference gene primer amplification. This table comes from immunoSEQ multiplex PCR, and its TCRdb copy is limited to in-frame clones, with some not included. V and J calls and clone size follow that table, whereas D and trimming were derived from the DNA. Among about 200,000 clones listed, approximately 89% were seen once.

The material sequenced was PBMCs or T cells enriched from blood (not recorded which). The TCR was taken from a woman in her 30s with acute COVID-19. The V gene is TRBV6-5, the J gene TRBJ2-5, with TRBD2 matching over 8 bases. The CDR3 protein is CASSYGAGGRLETQYF. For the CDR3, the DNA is TGTGCCAGCAGTTACGGTGCGGGGGGCAGGTTAGAGACCCAGTACTTC.